This entry describes one T cell receptor (beta chain). The entry originates in a study of blood T cell repertoires in COVID-19. In the source study's methods: For nucleated cells, counts were estimated from reference gene primer amplification. The method was immunoSEQ multiplex PCR; TCRdb's version includes in-frame clones alone and lacks a portion of them. D and trimming were read from the DNA, whereas the V and J calls and clone size are those reported in that table. The table shows around 230,000 clones, with 88% occurring only once. This CDR3 has 15 residues. Germline CDR1 is ENHRY and CDR2 is SYGVKD. Trimming took 0 bases from V and 4 from J, leaving 9 bases between them.

This TCR came from a woman younger than 45 who had recovered from COVID-19. The chain couples TRBV10-3 to TRBJ2-2, with TRBD2 as a possible D gene (7 bases). Material for sequencing was PBMCs or T cells enriched from blood (not recorded which). The CDR3 here is CAISESGGPTGELFF. Written as DNA, the CDR3 is TGTGCCATCAGTGAGTCGGGGGGGCCCACCGGGGAGCTGTTTTTT.